The clone carrying this T cell receptor (beta chain) was picked up a small number of times. The entry originates in a study of T cell responses to AZD1222 COVID-19 vaccine. TCRdb keeps only in-frame clones here, not all; method: immunoSEQ multiplex PCR. The sample lists about 73,000 clones; 90% were seen once. V was clipped by 3 bases and J by 2 bases, with 8 bases between them. Per the germline V gene, CDR1 is SGHNT and CDR2 is YYREEE (reference sequence). CDR3 length: 14 amino acids. Specimen: peripheral blood, collected 28 days after the second AZD1222 dose. The chain links TRBV5-4 to TRBJ1-4, with D maybe TRBD1 (6 bases). The TCR comes from an adult who received the AZD1222 COVID-19 vaccine. CDR3 in amino acids: CASSSDSTNEKLFF. Written as DNA, the CDR3 is TGTGCCAGCAGCTCGGACAGTACTAATGAAAAACTGTTTTTT.